This TCR beta chain derives from a study of blood T cells in healthy people across ages. Study-level findings and limits: As age increased, TCR beta diversity per million T cells fell in a roughly linear fashion. PBMCs that were unsorted prevented a conclusive naive versus antigen-experienced comparison.

CDR1 LGHDT and CDR2 YNNKEL come from the germline V gene (reference sequence). V was shortened by 1 base and J by 0 bases, with 10 bases between the two germline ends. The CDR3 is 15 residues long. Concerning this clonotype itself: Antigen specificity is unknown.

A second PCR of roughly 7 to 11 cycles used a sample-barcoded 5' primer and a J-beta primer mix. TCRdb redid the calling of the 5' RACE reads with MiXCR, one entry per CDR3 protein. This sample has some 900,000 distinct CDR3 sequences, with 48% found just once. The V gene is TRBV3-1, the J gene TRBJ2-7; no firm D call. The material sequenced was blood. This TCR came from a man in his thirties or forties in good health. In DNA form, the CDR3 reads TGTGCCAGCAGCCAAGGGGGATTTTCCTCCTACGAGCAGTACTTC. It is translated as CASSQGGFSSYEQYF.